One and the same sample provided the 29 T cell receptor beta chains below, sequenced in a study of blood T cell repertoires in COVID-19. Measured with immunoSEQ multiplex PCR; TCRdb has only the in-frame clones, and not every one. The table includes about 63,000 clones, about 80% detected once. Material for sequencing was peripheral blood. The receptors shown here come from a human donor in a cohort sampled during active COVID-19.

The chain couples TRBV7-2 to TRBJ2-1; TRBD2 aligns across 10 bases. CDR1 and CDR2 (germline): SGHTA, FQGNSA. With 5 bases clipped from V and 15 bases from J, the junction kept 13 bases outside the gene matches. The CDR3 extends over 14 amino acids. The CDR3 coding sequence is TGTGCCAGCAGCACTAGGCGGACTAGCGGAAGCGCGTTCTTC. Protein: CASSTRRTSGSAFF.

This sequence joins TRBV2 and TRBJ2-2; D unresolved. Trimming removed 8 bases from V and 4 bases from J, with 11 bases in between. The CDR3 consists of 13 residues. In germline, CDR1 is SNHLY, CDR2 FYNNEI. The CDR3 region is CASGVAATGELFF. The CDR3 nucleotides read TGTGCCAGCGGAGTCGCCGCCACCGGGGAGCTGTTTTTT.

This rearrangement joins TRBV6-2 or TRBV6-3 to TRBJ2-7; 15 bases are a match to TRBD2. This CDR3 spans 17 amino acids. V was clipped by 5 bases and J by 1 base; unmatched bases: 6. CDR1 is MNHEY, CDR2 SVGEGT, per germline. The DNA of the CDR3 is TGTGCCAGCAGTCCAGGGACTAGCGGGAGGTGGTCCTACGAGCAGTACTTC. Translation gives CASSPGTSGRWSYEQYF.

The chain joins TRBV14 to TRBJ2-7; 14 bases are a match to TRBD2. CDR1 SGHDN and CDR2 FVKESK come from the germline V gene. The CDR3 length is 16 residues. V lost 4 bases, J lost 7 bases, and 9 bases stayed unmatched. The CDR3 nucleotides are TGTGCCAGCAGCCTCCGGACTAGCGGGAGGCTGGGGGAGCAGTACTTC. Translation: CASSLRTSGRLGEQYF.

This clone was found once. The V gene is TRBV6-2 or TRBV6-3, the J gene TRBJ2-7, with TRBD1 identical over 7 bases. This CDR3 comprises 15 residues. Germline V lookup: CDR1 MNHEY, CDR2 SVGEGT. After removal of 6 bases from V and 2 bases from J, the junction contained 10 bases not matched to a gene. The CDR3 sequence: CASSSDRVGTYEQYF. Here the CDR3 DNA reads TGTGCCAGCAGCTCAGACAGGGTTGGCACCTACGAGCAGTACTTC.

The V gene is TRBV19, the J gene TRBJ2-1; 9 bases align to TRBD1. The trim removed 8 bases at V and 6 bases at J, leaving 5 bases unmatched. Germline V gene lookup returns CDR1 LNHDA and CDR2 SQIVND (reference sequence). The CDR3 covers 13 residues. CDR3 nucleotides: TGTGCCAGTTCCGGGACAGGGATCAATGAGCAGTTCTTC. This sequence encodes CASSGTGINEQFF.

The chain has TRBV6-5 and TRBJ2-7, with D perhaps TRBD2 (6 bases). Per the germline V gene, CDR1 is MNHEY and CDR2 is SVGAGI. Trimming took 2 bases from V and 1 from J, leaving 15 bases between them. The CDR3 runs 16 residues. CDR3: CASSYHTEGKSYEQYF. The DNA of the CDR3 is TGTGCCAGCAGTTACCATACGGAGGGGAAGTCCTACGAGCAGTACTTC.

The V and J genes are TRBV12-3 or TRBV12-4 and TRBJ2-1; D gene unclear. Trimming took off 4 bases at V and 5 bases at J, with 3 bases between the two ends. This CDR3 has 11 amino acids. The CDR3 loop is CASSSDNEQFF. CDR3 DNA: TGTGCCAGCAGTTCGGACAATGAGCAGTTCTTC.

This clone was found once. The V call is TRBV11-3, the J call TRBJ1-4; perhaps TRBD1 as D (5 bases). From germline, CDR1 is SGHNT and CDR2 YENEEA. There are 15 residues in the CDR3. Trimming pared 5 bases from V and 5 bases from J, leaving 15 bases between. The CDR3 here is CASSPRRGLNEKLFF. CDR3 coding DNA: TGTGCCAGCAGCCCTCGGAGGGGATTGAATGAAAAACTGTTTTTT.

The J gene is TRBJ2-1, the V gene TRBV12-5; 8 nucleotides match TRBD2. CDR3 length: 18 amino acids. V was pared by 1 base and J by 5 bases, with 13 bases of the junction left unmatched. Germline lookup yields CDR1 LGHNT and CDR2 FRNRAP. The CDR3 nucleotides are TGTGCTAGTGGTTTGGGCCCCCGGGGGGCGGGAGGCCACAATGAGCAGTTCTTC. Its translation: CASGLGPRGAGGHNEQFF.

J is TRBJ1-5 and V is TRBV5-8; tentatively, D is TRBD1 (5 bases). Per the germline V gene, CDR1 is SGHTS and CDR2 is YDEGEE. This CDR3 region has 13 residues. The germline V and J ends were trimmed by 5 bases and 4 bases, with 10 bases remaining between them. CDR3 loop: CASSQEGNQPQHF. The CDR3 region has the DNA TGTGCCAGCAGTCAGGAGGGGAATCAGCCCCAGCATTTT.

The chain couples TRBV7-2 to TRBJ2-1; a possible D gene is TRBD2 (5 bases). The CDR3 has 13 amino acids. V shed 3 bases and J shed 7 bases, with 10 bases lying between them. Per germline, CDR1 SGHTA and CDR2 FQGNSA. The CDR3 is CASSLSLANEQFF. CDR3 nucleotides: TGTGCCAGCAGCTTGTCCCTAGCAAATGAGCAGTTCTTC. Full variable domain (outside the CDR3, taken from reference TRBV7-2 and TRBJ2-1): GAGVSQSPSNKVTEKGKDVELRCDPISGHTALYWYRQSLGQGLEFLIYFQGNSAPDKSGLPSDRFSAERTGGSVSTLTIQRTQQEDSAVYLCASSLSLANEQFFGPGTRLTVL.

A few counts support this clone. The chain couples TRBV9 to TRBJ1-2; maybe TRBD1 (5 bases). With 1 base removed from V and 7 bases from J, the gap between germline ends came to 11 bases. Germline values: CDR1 SGDLS, CDR2 YYNGEE. This CDR3 spans 13 amino acids. CDR3 DNA: TGTGCCAGCAGCGTAAGGGGAATTGGTGGCTACACCTTC. It specifies CASSVRGIGGYTF. The full variable domain, in which reference TRBV9 and TRBJ1-2 provide the parts outside the CDR3, is DSGVTQTPKHLITATGQRVTLRCSPRSGDLSVYWYQQSLDQGLQFLIQYYNGEERAKGNILERFSAQQFPDLHSELNLSSLELGDSALYFCASSVRGIGGYTFGSGTRLTVV.

The count of this clone is one. The rearrangement joins TRBV6-2 or TRBV6-3 to TRBJ2-1; 12 bases match TRBD2. Trimming cost V 5 bases and J 12 bases; bases outside gene matches: 8. CDR3 length equals 14 residues. Germline CDR1 and CDR2: MNHEY and SVGEGT. This CDR3 reads CASSQLAGGLAQFF. The CDR3 DNA is TGTGCCAGCAGTCAACTAGCGGGAGGACTCGCGCAGTTCTTC.

This sequence joins TRBV7-3 and TRBJ2-2, with D possibly TRBD1 on 5 matching bases. The CDR3 extends over 17 amino acids. V was shortened by 1 base and J by 1 base, with 13 bases between the two germline ends. The germline V gene encodes CDR1 SGHTA and CDR2 FQGTGA. The CDR3 DNA reads TGTGCCAGCAGCTTAAAGGTTGGGCAGGGGAACACCGGGGAGCTGTTTTTT. Protein: CASSLKVGQGNTGELFF.

This chain connects TRBV24-1 to TRBJ2-5, with 7 bases identical to TRBD1. The V and J ends lost 3 bases and 9 bases, in that order; junction bases with no gene match: 9. The length of the CDR3 is 14 residues. The V gene's germline CDR1 is KGHDR and CDR2 SFDVKD. The CDR3 sequence: CATSDARRQGPQYF. Written as DNA, the CDR3 is TGTGCCACCAGTGATGCCCGGCGACAGGGTCCCCAGTACTTC.

The chain combines TRBV24-1 with TRBJ1-4, with 8 bases matching TRBD1. The germline V gene encodes CDR1 KGHDR and CDR2 SFDVKD. Trimming cost V 3 bases and J 7 bases; bases outside gene matches: 9. The CDR3 length is 16 residues. This chain's CDR3 is CATSDRMAGGSEKLFF. The CDR3 DNA sequence: TGTGCCACCAGTGATCGGATGGCAGGGGGCAGTGAAAAACTGTTTTTT.

The V call is TRBV3-1 (or the pseudogene TRBV3-2), the J call TRBJ2-7; 11 bases line up with TRBD2. V dropped 4 bases and J dropped 1; count of bases not matched to a gene: 9. This CDR3 has 17 residues. The V gene's germline CDR1 is LGHDT and CDR2 YNNKEL (reference sequence). Here the CDR3 reads CASSPQTIAGGSYEQYF. The CDR3 DNA sequence: TGTGCCAGCAGCCCACAGACTATAGCGGGAGGGTCCTACGAGCAGTACTTC.

This rearrangement joins TRBV6-5 to TRBJ2-7; TRBD2 might be the D (5 bases). The germline V gene has CDR1 MNHEY and CDR2 SVGAGI. The CDR3 extends over 12 amino acids. The V and J ends lost 4 bases and 7 bases respectively, with 11 bases between them. The CDR3 loop is CASSLTTGEQYF. CDR3 DNA sequence: TGTGCCAGCAGTTTGACTACTGGTGAGCAGTACTTC.

This sequence joins TRBV29-1 and TRBJ2-7; 11 positions agree with TRBD2. The germline gives CDR1 SQVTM, CDR2 ANQGSEA. This CDR3 has 14 amino acids. V was pared by 0 bases and J by 5 bases, with 3 bases of the junction left unmatched. The CDR3 region has the DNA TGCAGCGTTGAAGATCATAGCGGGAGGGACGAGCAGTACTTC. Translated, it gives CSVEDHSGRDEQYF.

This clone was counted a few times. The identical CDR3 is also encoded by other nucleotide sequences in the sample. This chain joins TRBV7-9 and TRBJ2-7; 8 nucleotides agree with TRBD1. After removal of 5 bases from V and 2 bases from J, the junction contained 5 bases not matched to a gene. The CDR3 sequence is 14 residues long. Germline V gives CDR1 SEHNR, CDR2 FQNEAQ (reference sequence). The CDR3: CASSPGTGAYEQYF. As DNA, the CDR3 is TGTGCCAGCAGCCCGGGGACAGGCGCCTACGAGCAGTACTTC.

This chain links TRBV27 with TRBJ1-2; maybe TRBD1 (5 bases). CDR1 MNHEY and CDR2 SMNVEV come from the germline V gene (reference sequence). The CDR3 has 12 residues. Trimming took off 6 bases at V and 6 bases at J, with 11 bases between the two ends. CDR3 DNA sequence: TGTGCCAGCAGGGGACTGCCTGATGGCTACACCTTC. This gives the protein CASRGLPDGYTF.

The sample holds one count of this clone. The rearrangement uses TRBV6-1 and TRBJ1-3; possibly TRBD1 for D (5 bases). In germline, CDR1 is MNHNS, CDR2 SASEGT. V lost 0 bases and J lost 3, with 9 bases in between. The CDR3 totals 15 residues. The CDR3 sequence: CASSEAGGYGNTIYF. CDR3 DNA: TGTGCCAGCAGTGAAGCGGGGGGTTATGGAAACACCATATATTTT.

The chain employs TRBV5-6 and TRBJ2-2, with D possibly matching TRBD2 (5 bases). Germline values: CDR1 SGHDT, CDR2 YYEEEE. The CDR3 contains 17 residues. Between the trimmed V and J ends, which lost 0 bases and 5 bases, there was a span of 17 bases. CDR3 nucleotide sequence: TGTGCCAGCAGCTTGGATCTCCGGACTGCAAGGACCGGGGAGCTGTTTTTT. Its translation is CASSLDLRTARTGELFF.

The J gene is TRBJ2-1, the V gene TRBV7-3; 8 nucleotides line up with TRBD2. CDR3 length equals 17 residues. Trimming cost V 2 bases and J 8 bases; bases outside gene matches: 14. Germline CDR1 and CDR2: SGHTA and FQGTGA. The CDR3 loop is CASSLDPSSGSFDEQFF. CDR3 bases: TGTGCCAGCAGCTTAGATCCTTCGAGCGGGAGTTTCGATGAGCAGTTCTTC.

V and J are TRBV7-9 and TRBJ2-7; 7 positions agree with TRBD2. The CDR3 has 14 amino acids. After removal of 1 base from V and 7 bases from J, the junction contained 7 bases not matched to a gene. The germline CDR1 and CDR2 sequences are SEHNR and FQNEAQ (reference sequence). The CDR3 DNA reads as TGTGCCAGCAGCTTAGGGGGAGGGGTAGGAGAGCAGTACTTC. Translation: CASSLGGGVGEQYF.

This clone appeared once. V gene TRBV11-2 combines with J gene TRBJ2-7, with TRBD2 as a possible D gene (6 bases). Germline V gene data show CDR1 as SGHAT and CDR2 as FQNNGV. Trimming left V 7 bases short and J 1 base short, with 20 bases between. The CDR3 loop spans 16 amino acids. The chain's CDR3 is CASNNWGGRSSYEQYF. The CDR3 DNA reads as TGTGCCAGCAATAATTGGGGAGGCAGGTCGTCCTACGAGCAGTACTTC.

The chain joins TRBV7-3 to TRBJ2-3; possibly TRBD2 for D (6 bases). Germline V gene sequence: CDR1 SGHTA, CDR2 FQGTGA. The V end was cut by 2 bases, the J end by 6 bases, with 15 bases between. The CDR3 loop spans 15 amino acids. CDR3 nucleotides: TGTGCCAGCAGCTTACTAGTGGGGGGAGTTGATACGCAGTATTTT. Translating it yields CASSLLVGGVDTQYF.

The chain is built from TRBV7-9 and TRBJ1-2; D might be TRBD1 (5 bases). The CDR3 is 13 amino acids. Between the trimmed V and J ends, which lost 1 base and 3 bases, there was a span of 6 bases. Per germline, CDR1 SEHNR and CDR2 FQNEAQ (reference sequence). The CDR3 loop reads CASSLGQYYGYTF. The CDR3 nucleotides read TGTGCCAGCAGCTTAGGACAGTACTATGGCTACACCTTC. The whole variable domain, filled in from reference TRBV7-9 and TRBJ1-2, reads DTGVSQNPRHKITKRGQNVTFRCDPISEHNRLYWYRQTLGQGPEFLTYFQNEAQLEKSRLLSDRFSAERPKGSFSTLEIQRTEQGDSAMYLCASSLGQYYGYTFGSGTRLTVV.